This TCR beta chain was recovered during a study of cytotoxic CD8 clonotypes in ibrutinib-treated CLL. On this clone itself: Antigen: not known.

Sequencing was performed with immunoSEQ multiplex PCR; in TCRdb, only in-frame clones are kept and a portion is missing. The sample lists around 140,000 clones; approximately 85% were seen once. Study-wide findings and caveats: Clonality climbed at ibrutinib response, then dropped toward baseline at progression.

Material: PBMCs, obtained after 24 months of ibrutinib treatment. The origin of this receptor is a human donor with chronic lymphocytic leukemia.

As DNA, the CDR3 is TGTGCCAGCAGCATATGGACAGGGGCGCTCACAACTAATGAAAAACTGTTTTTT. Translation gives CASSIWTGALTTNEKLFF. The rearrangement links TRBV5-6 to TRBJ1-4; 9 bases align to TRBD1. V was pared by 4 bases and J by 0 bases, with 10 bases of the junction left unmatched. This CDR3 has 18 amino acids. The germline V gene encodes CDR1 SGHDT and CDR2 YYEEEE.